This section outlines one TCR beta chain sequence together with its context. These data originate in a study of regulatory T cells in long-lasting Graves disease. Time point described: newly diagnosed GD, antithyroid drugs for less than 3 months. Extracted RNA from PBMCs served as the source of the TCR library. Germline assignment: CDR1 MNHEY and CDR2 SVGEGT. This CDR3 contains 13 residues. V shed 6 bases and J shed 4 bases, with 12 bases lying between them. To make TCR beta libraries, researchers used iRepertoire HTBI primers and Arm-PCR of CDR3 regions. TCRdb itself ran the multiplex PCR reads through MiXCR, one entry per CDR3 protein. Found here are around 500,000 distinct CDR3 sequences, around 12% of them singletons; the top ten hold roughly 9.3%. This same sample was also part of a study on T cells in Graves' hyperthyroidism and ophthalmopathy. From that paper: A model built on 13 V-J features separated ophthalmopathy from stable hyperthyroidism.

The clonotype comes from a woman between 25 and 40 years old with Graves disease. The sample here was peripheral blood mononuclear cells (PBMCs), taken at new diagnosis, from a patient treated with antithyroid drugs. This chain joins TRBV6-2 or TRBV6-3 and TRBJ1-2; a weak D match, TRBD1 (6 bases). The CDR3 sequence is CASRGQSPYGYTF. Here the CDR3 DNA reads TGTGCCAGCAGAGGACAGTCCCCCTATGGCTACACCTTC.